The 5 T cell receptor beta chains in this list originate from one sample, sequenced in a study of post-analysis software for immune sequencing data. Unique molecular identifiers were built into the TCR beta cDNA libraries. Each CDR3 protein gets one entry after TCRdb re-called the PCR reads with MiXCR. This sample yields fewer than 600,000 distinct CDR3 sequences, of which 45% are seen a single time; 9% to 14% belongs to the top ten. Regarding the study as a whole: A few TRBV segments appeared more often in patients than in controls, and TRBV5-6, TRBV5-1 and TRBV20-1 were among these.

No antigen is known for these receptors. Sequencing was performed on blood. These receptors were collected from a girl aged 10-17 years with multiple sclerosis.

The chain joins TRBV29-1 to TRBJ1-1, with TRBD1 matching over 8 bases. This CDR3 comprises 14 residues. The ends lost 7 bases at V and 3 bases at J; junction bases unmatched: 10. The germline V gene encodes CDR1 SQVTM and CDR2 ANQGSEA. CDR3 nucleotide sequence: TGCAGCGGGCAACCGACAGGGGATCACACTGAAGCTTTCTTT. This codes for CSGQPTGDHTEAFF.

This clonotype has a handful of counts. J is TRBJ2-7 and V is TRBV28, with TRBD2 as a possible D gene (5 bases). The CDR3 runs 14 residues. Between the trimmed V and J ends, which lost 6 bases and 4 bases, there was a span of 16 bases. Germline V gives CDR1 MDHEN, CDR2 SYDVKM. CDR3 region: CASRDSRSPYEQYF. CDR3 sequence (DNA): TGTGCCAGCAGGGACTCCAGGAGCCCGTACGAGCAGTACTTC.

V gene TRBV21-1 combines with J gene TRBJ2-5; the table calls TRBD1, which could not be checked here. TRBJ2-7 matches the DNA end more closely, so the J call is doubtful. TRBV21-1 is recorded as a pseudogene. The CDR3 consists of 15 residues. CDR3 amino acids: CASSPVATPLYEQYF. In DNA form, the CDR3 reads TGTGCCAGCAGCCCGGTGGCGACTCCCCTCTACGAGCAGTACTTC.

This chain uses TRBV6-6 with TRBJ1-1; 9 bases line up with TRBD1. The J segment lost 4 bases and the V segment lost 2 bases, leaving 5 bases of the junction unmatched. The CDR3 is 15 amino acids. Germline assignment: CDR1 MNHNY and CDR2 SVGAGI (reference sequence). CDR3 residues: CASSYTGGQGTEAFF. The CDR3 DNA follows: TGTGCCAGCAGTTACACAGGGGGCCAGGGCACTGAAGCTTTCTTT.

This clonotype has ten or more counts. This chain joins TRBV20-1 and TRBJ2-1; D perhaps matches TRBD1 (6 bases). Germline V CDR1 and CDR2: DFQATT, SNEGSKA (reference sequence). The length of the CDR3 is 16 residues. V was shortened by 0 bases and J by 3 bases, with 15 bases between the two germline ends. In nucleotides, the CDR3 is TGCAGTGCTAGAGAGGTTGCGAAGGGGGACTACAATGAGCAGTTCTTC. Protein product: CSAREVAKGDYNEQFF.